The rows below give T cell receptor beta chains drawn from one sample of a study of response to subunit inactivated influenza vaccine. TCRdb processed the RT-PCR reads anew with MiXCR; each CDR3 protein has one entry. The sample has 150,000 or so distinct CDR3 sequences, about 10% seen once. The specimen was CD8+ T cells sorted from PBMCs, collected less than 30 months after vaccination. These receptor sequences come from a man between 50 and 75 years old who received an inactivated influenza vaccine. Each CDR3 is given with its conserved first and last residue. A D gene is named only where the DNA matches it firmly. Not all rows give a size; the values are once, few, many and, for expanded clones, a class.

>TRBJ1-5|TRBV11-2|.|.
TGTGCCAGCAGCTTATCGACCGGGTGGATCAATCAGCCCCAGCATTTT
CASSLSTGWINQPQHF
>TRBJ1-3|TRBV7-8|few|.
TGTGCCAGCAGCTTAAAGCCCCCAGGGAGTTATGGAAACACCATATATTTT
CASSLKPPGSYGNTIYF
>TRBJ2-6|TRBV7-2|.|.
TGTGCCAGCGGCAGTGCGGGGTCTACCTCTGGGGCCAACGTCCTGACTTTC
CASGSAGSTSGANVLTF
>TRBJ2-7|TRBV7-9|.|.
TGTGCCAGCAGCTTAACCGGCAGCGCTAACTACGAGCAGTACTTC
CASSLTGSANYEQYF
>TRBJ2-1|TRBV14|.|.
TGTGCCAGCAGCCAAGATAGCCCCAGACTCAATGAGCAGTTCTTC
CASSQDSPRLNEQFF
>TRBJ2-1|TRBV20-1|.|TRBD2
TGCAGTGCTAGAACACGGACTAGCGGGAAGGTTCGGTCCTACAATGAGCAGTTCTTC
CSARTRTSGKVRSYNEQFF
>TRBJ2-5|TRBV5-1|many|TRBD2
TGCGCCAGCAGCTTGTGGAGAGGTCCGGGAGGCGAGACCCAGTACTTC
CASSLWRGPGGETQYF
>TRBJ2-7|TRBV11-2|.|.
TGTGCCAGCAGCTTAGGACCCCGGCGGGGCCTCTACGAGCAGTACTTC
CASSLGPRRGLYEQYF
>TRBJ2-7|TRBV4-3|many|.
TGCGCCAGCAGCCAAGGTTCGGGAGCATACGAGCAGTACTTC
CASSQGSGAYEQYF
>TRBJ1-5|TRBV7-9|few|.
TGTGCCAGCAGCGCACCGGGGCCAACAAATCAGCCCCAGCATTTT
CASSAPGPTNQPQHF
>TRBJ2-3|TRBV6-5|.|TRBD2
TGTGCCAGCAGTTACAGCGGGGTCACAGATACGCAGTATTTT
CASSYSGVTDTQYF
>TRBJ2-5|TRBV5-5|few|TRBD2
TGTGCCAGCAGTGAGGGAGGGGAAGAGACCCAGTACTTC
CASSEGGEETQYF
>TRBJ2-7|TRBV3-1|many|.
TGTGCCAGCAGCCCGGGACGGGTCTACGAGCAGTACTTC
CASSPGRVYEQYF
>TRBJ2-1|TRBV5-6|few|.
TGTGCCAGCAGCTTTATGGGGGGCGGTGAGCAGTTCTTC
CASSFMGGGEQFF
>TRBJ2-1|TRBV2|few|TRBD1
TGTGCCAGCAGGGATACGGGACAGGGGGCCTACAATGAGCAGTTCTTC
CASRDTGQGAYNEQFF
>TRBJ2-7|TRBV2|.|.
TGTGCCAGCAGACGAACGGAGACTGCCTCCTACGAGCAGCACTTC
CASRRTETASYEQHF
>TRBJ1-1|TRBV5-1|.|.
TGCGCCAGCAGCTTGTCAGGGATGAACACTGAAGCTTTCTTT
CASSLSGMNTEAFF
>TRBJ2-7|TRBV15|.|.
TGTGCCACCAGCAGGGACAGTTCCTACGAGCAGTACTTC
CATSRDSSYEQYF
>TRBJ2-1|TRBV7-6|.|TRBD2
TGTGCCAGCAGCTTAGGGGGCGGGAGAATCGGAAATGAGCAGTTCTTC
CASSLGGGRIGNEQFF
>TRBJ2-7|TRBV29-1|few|.
TGCAGCGTCCCGGGGGCGGGGACCTACGAGCAGTACTTC
CSVPGAGTYEQYF
>TRBJ1-2|TRBV7-8|few|.
TGTGCCAGCAGCTTAGCAGTTACAGTTAACTATGGCTACACCTTC
CASSLAVTVNYGYTF
>TRBJ2-2|TRBV29-1|.|TRBD2
TGCAGCGTTGAACTCGGACTAGCGGGAGTTATCGGGGAGCTGTTTTTT
CSVELGLAGVIGELFF
>TRBJ1-2|TRBV4-3|few|.
TGCGCCAGCAGCCAAGATGGGGGGGATGGCTACACCTTC
CASSQDGGDGYTF
>TRBJ2-1|TRBV7-9|few|.
TGTGCCAGCAGCTTAGTTCCCTCGGGGCAGTTCTTC
CASSLVPSGQFF
>TRBJ2-5|TRBV15|.|.
TGTGCCACCAGCATTACGGAGACCCAGTACTTC
CATSITETQYF
>TRBJ2-3|TRBV5-6|.|TRBD2
TGTGCCAGCAGCTTGTCACTAGCGGGGATCACAGATACGCAGTATTTT
CASSLSLAGITDTQYF
>TRBJ2-3|TRBV29-1|.|.
TGCAGCGTTGAGAAGGGCACAGATACGCAGTATTTT
CSVEKGTDTQYF
>TRBJ2-3|TRBV4-3|.|.
TGCGCCAGCAGCCAAGAATCGGCGTTAGCCGATACGCAGTATTTT
CASSQESALADTQYF
>TRBJ1-4|TRBV6-1|.|TRBD1
TGTGCCAGCAGTCGTAACCCGGGACAGGAACTGTTTTTT
CASSRNPGQELFF
>TRBJ2-1|TRBV7-6|few|TRBD2
TGTGCCAGCAGCTGGACTAGCGGGAGCTCCTACAATGAGCAGTTCTTC
CASSWTSGSSYNEQFF
>TRBJ2-1|TRBV12-3/TRBV12-4|few|.
TGTGCCAGCAGACAAAATGGAGGAAATGAGCAGTTCTTC
CASRQNGGNEQFF
>TRBJ2-1|TRBV29-1|few|TRBD2
TGCAGCGTTCGCGGTGGCCTAGCGGGATCCGGTGAGCAGTTCTTC
CSVRGGLAGSGEQFF
>TRBJ2-7|TRBV7-9|few|.
TGTGCCAGCAGCTTAGTTGGCAGCACCTACGAGCAGTACTTC
CASSLVGSTYEQYF
>TRBJ2-1|TRBV4-2|few|TRBD2
TGTGCCAGCAGCTTCACTAGCGGGAGCCTCAATGAGCAGTTCTTC
CASSFTSGSLNEQFF
>TRBJ2-7|TRBV12-3/TRBV12-4|.|.
TGTGCCAGCAGTTTAGAGGCAGGAACTGACTACGAGCAGTACTTC
CASSLEAGTDYEQYF
>TRBJ2-2|TRBV27|once|TRBD2
TGTGCCAGCAGTCGGACTAGCGGGGCTGTCGGGGAGCTGTTTTTT
CASSRTSGAVGELFF
>TRBJ2-7|TRBV5-1|few|.
TGCGCCAGCAGCTTGGAGGACAGCTCCTACGAGCAGTACTTC
CASSLEDSSYEQYF
>TRBJ1-1|TRBV5-1|many|.
TGCGCCAGCAGCTTGGACGGATTGAACACTGAAGCTTTCTTT
CASSLDGLNTEAFF
>TRBJ2-1|TRBV5-6|few|TRBD1
TGTGCCAGCAGCCCAGGGACAGGTCTATCTTTCAATGAGCAGTTCTTC
CASSPGTGLSFNEQFF
>TRBJ2-3|TRBV10-2|few|TRBD2
TGCGCCAGCAGTCTAGCGGACCGCACAGATACGCAGTATTTT
CASSLADRTDTQYF
>TRBJ2-2|TRBV11-2|few|.
TGTGCCAGCAGCCGAGATCACACCGGGGAGCTGTTTTTT
CASSRDHTGELFF
>TRBJ2-7|TRBV2|.|.
TGTGCCACATCGGACTTACCCTACGAGCAGTACTTC
CATSDLPYEQYF
>TRBJ1-1|TRBV5-6|.|.
TGTGCCAGCAGCTTGGGGGGGACGGGCACTGAAGCTTTCTTT
CASSLGGTGTEAFF
>TRBJ2-1|TRBV7-9|few|TRBD2
TGTGCCAGCAGCTCGCCTAGCGGGAGGGCCTACAATGAGCAGTTCTTC
CASSSPSGRAYNEQFF
>TRBJ1-1|TRBV7-8|.|.
TGTGCCAGCAGCTTATTCCCGGACAGGAACACTGAAGCTTTCTTT
CASSLFPDRNTEAFF
>TRBJ2-1|TRBV4-2|.|TRBD2
TGTGCCAGCAGCCACTGGACTAGCGGGGTTTACAATGAGCAGTTCTTC
CASSHWTSGVYNEQFF
>TRBJ1-1|TRBV11-2|few|.
TGTGCCAGCAGCTTAGTCGGGCGTGAAGCTTTCTTT
CASSLVGREAFF
>TRBJ2-5|TRBV29-1|.|TRBD2
TGCAGCGCCGAAGGGAGGGGCAGGGCAGATGAGACCCAGTACTTC
CSAEGRGRADETQYF
>TRBJ2-1|TRBV11-2|.|TRBD2
TGTGCCAGCAGCGGTACTAGCGGGGGAGGGGCTGAGCAGTTCTTC
CASSGTSGGGAEQFF
>TRBJ2-3|TRBV11-2|.|TRBD1
TGTGCCAGCAGCACGCCTCCGGGACAGGTGTTTCGGACCACAGATACGCAGTATTTT
CASSTPPGQVFRTTDTQYF
>TRBJ2-5|TRBV6-5|.|.
TGTGCCAGCAGTTACCAGCCCGGGGGCACCCAAGAGACCCAGTACTTC
CASSYQPGGTQETQYF
>TRBJ2-1|TRBV2|.|TRBD2
TGTGCCAGCAGTGAGTTTACTAGCGGGAGTAATGAGCAGTTCTTC
CASSEFTSGSNEQFF
>TRBJ2-1|TRBV18|.|TRBD2
TGTGCCAGCTCACCTTGGCCTAGCGGGCTAAGCTCCTACAATGAGCAGTTCTTC
CASSPWPSGLSSYNEQFF
>TRBJ2-7|TRBV12-3/TRBV12-4|many|TRBD1
TGTGCCAGCAGCCAACAGGGGCCCGAGCAGTACTTC
CASSQQGPEQYF
>TRBJ1-2|TRBV28|few|TRBD1
TGTGCCAGCAGACCCAGGGGACAGAGAAACTATGGCTACACCTTC
CASRPRGQRNYGYTF
>TRBJ2-1|TRBV5-5|.|.
TGTGCCAGCAGCACACAAGGGGGGTCTAGGAATGAGCAGTTCTTC
CASSTQGGSRNEQFF
>TRBJ1-2|TRBV5-5|many|TRBD1
TGTGCCAGCAGCTTAAACAGGGGGCTCTATGGCTACACCTTC
CASSLNRGLYGYTF
>TRBJ1-3|TRBV6-1|few|.
TGTGCCAGCACCCCCGGCGGAGGGTCTGGAAACACCATATATTTT
CASTPGGGSGNTIYF
>TRBJ1-6|TRBV20-1|many|.
TGCAGTGCTAGAGAAAGGGCAGCCGCCCATAAAACACCCCTCCACTTT
CSARERAAAHKTPLHF